One sample yielded the 21 T cell receptor beta chains listed below, sequenced in a study of T-cell memory formation after mild COVID-19 (dated by TCRdb to the early 2020s). The method behind the library was 5' RACE. The sequencing machine was an Illumina NovaSeq 6000. TCRdb trimmed the raw reads at Q25, called clones with MiXCR and kept productive beta chains. Each entry is one CDR3 protein sequence, shown with its most common DNA and genes. In this sample the table shows under 350,000 distinct CDR3 sequences, 15% to 20% of which occur a single time. The ten largest clones represent 20% to 25% of the sample. The sequencing sample was made of PBMCs or a T cell subset sorted from them (not recorded which). Receptors originate from a man between 18 and 29 years old who had mild COVID-19 (a few samples of this study predate the infection). The sample titles of this study are shuffled in the database, so cell type and time point are left out; the donor was told from shared clones.

This clonotype appeared a few times. The chain links TRBV10-3 to TRBJ2-7; D might be TRBD1 (6 bases). CDR1 ENHRY and CDR2 SYGVKD come from the germline V gene. The CDR3 covers 13 residues. V lost 10 bases to trimming and J lost 1 base, with 14 bases between them. The CDR3: CASSGTPSYEQYF. CDR3 nucleotide sequence: TGTGCCAGCTCCGGGACACCTTCCTACGAGCAGTACTTC.

On this clonotype itself: Given a much more abundant clone one base away, this may be a read error. This chain uses TRBV11-2 with TRBJ2-1, with 8 bases fitting TRBD1. Germline CDR1 is SGHAT and CDR2 is FQNNGV. CDR3 length: 16 amino acids. DNA of the CDR3: TGTGACAGCAGCTTAGGAGTCTTTGGCAGGGGGCATGAGCAGTTCTTC. Amino acids: CDSSLGVFGRGHEQFF. The whole variable domain, remainder taken from reference TRBV11-2 and TRBJ2-1, is EAGVAQSPRYKIIEKRQSVAFWCNPISGHATLYWYQQILGQGPKLLIQFQNNGVVDDSQLPKDRFSAERLKGVDSTLKIQPAKLEDSAVYLCDSSLGVFGRGHEQFFGPGTRLTVL.

V usage is TRBV19 and J usage is TRBJ2-7, with 14 bases lining up with TRBD2. Germline V CDR1 and CDR2: LNHDA, SQIVND (reference sequence). V was clipped by 6 bases and J by 2 bases; unmatched bases: 3. The CDR3 length is 15 residues. CDR3 region: CASRKGLAGAYEQYF. In DNA, the CDR3 is TGTGCCAGTAGAAAGGGACTAGCGGGGGCCTACGAGCAGTACTTC.

In its sample, this clonotype was seen many times. The rearrangement joins TRBV5-5 to TRBJ1-1; a weak D match, TRBD1 (5 bases). CDR1 is SGHKS and CDR2 is YYEKEE in the germline V gene (reference sequence). The CDR3 extends over 15 amino acids. The ends were cut back, 5 bases at V and 4 bases at J, with 18 bases in the middle. CDR3 DNA sequence: TGTGCCAGCAGTTATGGCCCGACTGGGGGCACTGAAGCTTTCTTT. This translates into CASSYGPTGGTEAFF.

This clonotype was seen a handful of times. V and J are TRBV20-1 and TRBJ2-5; 7 bases line up with TRBD1. Unmatched junction bases numbered 6, after V lost 6 bases and J lost 5 bases. CDR3 size: 12 residues. Germline V CDR1 and CDR2: DFQATT, SNEGSKA (reference sequence). The CDR3: CSAETGWETQYF. The CDR3 DNA sequence: TGCAGTGCGGAGACAGGGTGGGAGACCCAGTACTTC.

The CDR3 is CASSYSISSYPNYGYTF. The CDR3 region has the DNA TGTGCCAGCAGTTACTCGATCTCGAGCTATCCTAACTATGGCTACACCTTC. The chain has TRBV6-2 or TRBV6-3 and TRBJ1-2; no clear D. The CDR3 is made up of 17 amino acids. Per germline, CDR1 MNHEY and CDR2 SVGEGT. Trimming left V 0 bases short and J 0 bases short, with 14 bases between.

This chain uses TRBV12-3 or TRBV12-4 with TRBJ2-2; the D is unclear. The CDR3 is made up of 14 amino acids. Trimming cost V 6 bases and J 6 bases, with 14 bases left between them. The CDR3: CASSSSSRPGELFF. In nucleotides, the CDR3 is TGTGCCAGCAGCAGCTCGAGCCGCCCCGGGGAGCTGTTTTTT.

The chain employs TRBV7-9 and TRBJ2-1, with D maybe TRBD1 (7 bases). The CDR3 totals 16 residues. CDR1 SEHNR and CDR2 FQNEAQ come from the germline V gene (reference sequence). Between the trimmed V and J ends, which lost 6 bases and 5 bases, there was a span of 20 bases. The CDR3 sequence is CASREGYRGRNNEQFF. The DNA of the CDR3 is TGTGCCAGCAGGGAGGGGTACAGGGGCCGGAACAATGAGCAGTTCTTC.

The V and J genes are TRBV7-9 and TRBJ1-1; D perhaps matches TRBD1 (5 bases). The CDR3 totals 15 residues. The germline CDR1 and CDR2 sequences are SEHNR and FQNEAQ (reference sequence). The ends were cut back, 5 bases at V and 4 bases at J, with 17 bases in the middle. The DNA for the CDR3 is TGTGCCAGCAGCCCCTACAGGTTCGGCGGCACTGAAGCTTTCTTT. This translates into CASSPYRFGGTEAFF.

J is TRBJ2-1 and V is TRBV12-3 or TRBV12-4; TRBD2 is a possible D gene (6 bases). Trimming took off 3 bases at V and 7 bases at J, with 16 bases between the two ends. The CDR3 runs 15 residues. The CDR3 spells CASSLRLRRVNEQFF. The CDR3, as DNA: TGTGCCAGCAGTTTGAGGCTACGGAGGGTTAATGAGCAGTTCTTC.

In this sample, this clonotype turned up many times. The rearrangement uses TRBV7-9 and TRBJ1-1; possible D gene TRBD1, 5 bases. CDR3 length: 14 residues. Germline CDR1 is SEHNR and CDR2 is FQNEAQ (reference sequence). Trimming left V 1 base short and J 2 bases short, with 8 bases between. The CDR3 region is CASSLGTPNTEAFF. In DNA form, the CDR3 reads TGTGCCAGCAGCTTAGGGACACCAAACACTGAAGCTTTCTTT.

The gene calls are TRBV7-6 and TRBJ1-5, with 8 nucleotides matching TRBD1. V gave up 5 bases and J gave up 7 bases; unmatched junction bases: 10. This CDR3 has 15 residues. Germline lookup yields CDR1 SGHVS and CDR2 FNYEAQ. The CDR3 sequence: CASSPRTGWEQPQHF. As DNA, the CDR3 is TGTGCCAGCAGCCCCAGGACAGGGTGGGAGCAGCCCCAGCATTTT.

The V and J genes are TRBV12-3 or TRBV12-4 and TRBJ1-5; 7 nucleotides align to TRBD1. The CDR3 runs 16 residues. The V and J ends lost 9 bases and 1 base, in that order; junction bases with no gene match: 12. CDR3 protein: CARSPDRWESNQPQHF. CDR3 coding DNA: TGTGCCAGAAGTCCGGACAGGTGGGAGAGCAATCAGCCCCAGCATTTT.

This clonotype showed up many times. This chain uses TRBV7-9 with TRBJ1-4, with D possibly matching TRBD1 (6 bases). V dropped 5 bases and J dropped 2 bases, with 9 bases sitting between them. The CDR3 spans 14 residues. Germline V gene lookup returns CDR1 SEHNR and CDR2 FQNEAQ (reference sequence). CDR3 nucleotide sequence: TGTGCCAGCAGCCCCCAGGGGACTAATGAAAAACTGTTTTTT. Its translation is CASSPQGTNEKLFF.

This chain connects TRBV5-4 to TRBJ1-1; 8 bases are shared with TRBD1. With V trimmed by 5 bases and J by 7 bases, 4 bases remained unmatched. The CDR3 is made up of 12 amino acids. Germline CDR1 is SGHNT and CDR2 is YYREEE (reference sequence). The CDR3 loop is CASRRDRLEAFF. In DNA form, the CDR3 reads TGTGCCAGCAGACGGGACAGGCTTGAAGCTTTCTTT.

This clonotype was detected a few times. The V gene is TRBV12-5, the J gene TRBJ2-3, with 9 positions matching TRBD2. Germline lookup yields CDR1 LGHNT and CDR2 FRNRAP. The CDR3 consists of 15 residues. V shed 6 bases and J 0 bases; nucleotides not matched to a gene: 4. The CDR3 DNA is TGTGCTAGTGGCCCTAGCGGGGTGAGCACAGATACGCAGTATTTT. This translates into CASGPSGVSTDTQYF.

The J gene is TRBJ2-7, the V gene TRBV20-1; 7 nucleotides align to TRBD2. The V segment lost 4 bases and the J segment 5 bases; nucleotides outside the gene matches: 2. This CDR3 is 11 amino acids long. Germline loops: CDR1 DFQATT, CDR2 SNEGSKA (reference sequence). CDR3 nucleotide sequence: TGCAGTGCTAAGGGAGGGAACGAGCAGTACGTC. Translation: CSAKGGNEQYV.

V and J are TRBV7-9 and TRBJ1-4; D is perhaps TRBD1 (6 bases). V was trimmed by 5 bases and J by 8 bases, leaving 21 bases between them. Germline V gene sequence: CDR1 SEHNR, CDR2 FQNEAQ (reference sequence). CDR3 length equals 16 residues. CDR3 bases: TGTGCCAGCAGCCTTCAACAGGGTCTTTTGGGCGAAAAACTGTTTTTT. Translated, it gives CASSLQQGLLGEKLFF.

In this sample, this clonotype turned up a few times. This chain links TRBV5-1 with TRBJ2-3; D ambiguous. Trimming cost V 0 bases and J 3 bases, with 8 bases left between them. CDR3 length: 14 residues. Germline CDR1 and CDR2: SGHRS and YFSETQ. In nucleotides, the CDR3 is TGCGCCAGCAGCTTGGATTATGGAACAGATACGCAGTATTTT. Encoded protein: CASSLDYGTDTQYF.

There are a few counts of this clonotype. J is TRBJ1-6 and V is TRBV4-1; tentatively, D is TRBD1 (6 bases). Trimming stripped 4 bases from V and 10 bases from J, with 14 bases between. The CDR3 is 14 amino acids. Germline V gene lookup returns CDR1 MGHRA and CDR2 YSYEKL. CDR3 region: CASSPRQAGSPLHF. CDR3 in DNA: TGCGCCAGCAGCCCCCGACAGGCCGGGTCACCCCTCCACTTT.

This clonotype showed up just a few times. This chain connects TRBV5-1 to TRBJ2-7; a weak D match, TRBD1 (5 bases). Trimming removed 0 bases at V and 0 bases at J, with 7 bases between. CDR3 length equals 14 residues. Germline assignment: CDR1 SGHRS and CDR2 YFSETQ. The CDR3 bases are TGCGCCAGCAGCTTGGCGACAGACTCCTACGAGCAGTACTTC. Translating gives CASSLATDSYEQYF.